This entry lists 24 T cell receptor beta chains sequenced from one sample in a study of blood T cell repertoires in COVID-19. Sequenced by immunoSEQ multiplex PCR; TCRdb stores in-frame clones only, minus some. The sample records 130,000 or so clones, 85% to 90% being singletons. Sequencing was performed on peripheral blood. These receptors were taken from a man in his fifties or sixties with active COVID-19.

The rearrangement joins TRBV7-8 to TRBJ1-5; 9 nucleotides match TRBD1. The CDR3 has 16 amino acids. CDR1 and CDR2 (germline): SGHVS, FQNEAQ. The V segment lost 2 bases and the J segment 1 base; nucleotides outside the gene matches: 3. CDR3 sequence reads: CASSLHRGRSNQPQHF. In DNA form, the CDR3 reads TGTGCCAGCAGCTTACACAGGGGGCGCAGCAATCAGCCCCAGCATTTT.

The chain carries TRBV5-1 and TRBJ2-3, with TRBD2 matching 10 bases. The CDR3 consists of 16 residues. The V gene end was trimmed by 1 base and the J gene end by 1 base; junction bases not matched to a gene: 3. CDR1 is SGHRS, CDR2 YFSETQ, per germline. The CDR3 DNA reads as TGCGCCAGCAGCTTGTTCACTAGCGGGGGCACAGATACGCAGTATTTT. Translated: CASSLFTSGGTDTQYF. Based on the CDR3 plus reference TRBV5-1 and TRBJ2-3, the full variable domain is KAGVTQTPRYLIKTRGQQVTLSCSPISGHRSVSWYQQTPGQGLQFLFEYFSETQRNKGNFPGRFSGRQFSNSRSEMNVSTLELGDSALYLCASSLFTSGGTDTQYFGPGTRLTVL.

The chain employs TRBV6-1 and TRBJ1-6; D is uncertain. The V and J ends lost 2 bases and 7 bases respectively, with 12 bases between them. The germline CDR1 and CDR2 sequences are MNHNS and SASEGT. This CDR3 region has 15 residues. The CDR3 DNA reads TGTGCCAGCAGTGAACAGTGGGCAGACAATTCACCCCTCCACTTT. Its translation is CASSEQWADNSPLHF.

V and J are TRBV5-1 and TRBJ1-2, with D uncertain. Trimming left V 3 bases short and J 3 bases short, with 15 bases between. Germline V gives CDR1 SGHRS, CDR2 YFSETQ. The CDR3 contains 15 residues. CDR3 bases: TGCGCCAGCAGCTCAGATGGGCCCCTTGACTATGGCTACACCTTC. This sequence encodes CASSSDGPLDYGYTF.

The chain joins TRBV5-1 to TRBJ2-3; 13 bases are a match to TRBD2. This CDR3 comprises 17 residues. After removal of 0 bases from V and 2 bases from J, the junction contained 3 bases not matched to a gene. CDR1 and CDR2 from the germline V gene are SGHRS and YFSETQ. The CDR3 DNA follows: TGCGCCAGCAGCTTGGCGACTAGCGGGGGGCCCACAGATACGCAGTATTTT. The encoded protein is CASSLATSGGPTDTQYF.

This chain links TRBV2 with TRBJ2-1; 9 nucleotides align to TRBD1. This CDR3 region has 16 residues. CDR1 is SNHLY, CDR2 FYNNEI, per germline. V dropped 9 bases and J dropped 7; count of bases not matched to a gene: 16. The CDR3 protein is CARKKLGTGWGNEQFF. In DNA, the CDR3 is TGTGCCAGAAAAAAACTCGGGACAGGGTGGGGAAATGAGCAGTTCTTC. The complete variable domain, with remaining parts taken from reference TRBV2 and TRBJ2-1, reads EPEVTQTPSHQVTQMGQEVILRCVPISNHLYFYWYRQILGQKVEFLVSFYNNEISEKSEIFDDQFSVERPDGSNFTLKIRSTKLEDSAMYFCARKKLGTGWGNEQFFGPGTRLTVL.

The gene calls are TRBV6-1 and TRBJ1-5; a weak D match, TRBD1 (6 bases). V lost 2 bases, J lost 0 bases, and 11 bases lay in between. The CDR3 contains 16 residues. Per the germline V gene, CDR1 is MNHNS and CDR2 is SASEGT. The CDR3 DNA sequence: TGTGCCAGCAGTGAAAACGGACAGTTTAGCAATCAGCCCCAGCATTTT. The encoded protein is CASSENGQFSNQPQHF.

This rearrangement joins TRBV5-4 to TRBJ2-3; maybe TRBD1 (5 bases). Trimming removed 4 bases at V and 2 bases at J, with 11 bases between. Germline loops: CDR1 SGHNT, CDR2 YYREEE (reference sequence). The CDR3 consists of 14 residues. The CDR3 DNA reads as TGTGCCAGCAGCGGGGCCATATACACAGATACGCAGTATTTT. It specifies CASSGAIYTDTQYF.

This clone was picked up one time. The rearrangement links TRBV9 to TRBJ1-3; D is perhaps TRBD1 (6 bases). The CDR3 has 16 amino acids. Trimming took off 0 bases at V and 0 bases at J, with 10 bases between the two ends. Germline CDR1 SGDLS, CDR2 YYNGEE. As DNA, the CDR3 is TGTGCCAGCAGCGTAGATCCAGGGGCCTCTGGAAACACCATATATTTT. This encodes CASSVDPGASGNTIYF.

This chain links TRBV10-3 with TRBJ2-5; 11 positions agree with TRBD1. This CDR3 has 15 amino acids. V shed 4 bases, J shed 5 bases, and the junction held 6 bases outside the gene matches. The germline V gene has CDR1 ENHRY and CDR2 SYGVKD. DNA of the CDR3: TGTGCCATCAGTGTTGGACAGGGGGCTTCGGAGACCCAGTACTTC. This gives the protein CAISVGQGASETQYF.

This rearrangement joins TRBV27 to TRBJ2-1; 14 bases map to TRBD2. From germline, CDR1 is MNHEY and CDR2 SMNVEV (reference sequence). The junction had 5 bases not matched to a gene; V was cut back by 5 bases and J by 2 bases. This CDR3 has 17 amino acids. The CDR3 DNA reads TGTGCCAGCAGTCTCAGACTAGCGGGGGGGCCCTACAATGAGCAGTTCTTC. Protein: CASSLRLAGGPYNEQFF.

The J gene is TRBJ2-5, the V gene TRBV5-4; D is perhaps TRBD1 (5 bases). This CDR3 region has 13 residues. Germline V CDR1 and CDR2: SGHNT, YYREEE (reference sequence). V was cut by 1 base and J by 5 bases, with 9 bases left in between. The CDR3 nucleotides are TGTGCCAGCAGCTTGCCAGGGTTGGAGACCCAGTACTTC. This codes for CASSLPGLETQYF.

The genes are TRBV5-1 and TRBJ1-3, with D hard to call. V lost 4 bases to trimming and J lost 0 bases, with 17 bases between them. The CDR3 spans 17 residues. The germline V gene has CDR1 SGHRS and CDR2 YFSETQ. In nucleotides, the CDR3 is TGCGCCAGCAGCGAGCTAGGCAGTCTGAGCTCTGGAAACACCATATATTTT. It translates to CASSELGSLSSGNTIYF.

The CDR3 DNA is TGTGCCAGCAGCGCAGGACTAGCATTAGGCACAGATACGCAGTATTTT. Translated, it gives CASSAGLALGTDTQYF. The rearrangement uses TRBV6-6 and TRBJ2-3, with 8 bases matching TRBD2. Germline CDR1 is MNHNY and CDR2 is SVGAGI (reference sequence). J was trimmed by 1 base and V by 6 bases; bases with no gene match: 9. This CDR3 spans 16 amino acids.

A note on this clone: Other DNA sequences in the sample encode the same CDR3. The V call is TRBV7-3, the J call TRBJ2-1, with D possibly being TRBD1 (6 bases). Germline CDR1 is SGHTA and CDR2 is FQGTGA. This CDR3 has 13 residues. V lost 4 bases and J lost 7, with 11 bases in between. The CDR3 region has the DNA TGTGCCAGCAGCTCCGGACAGAGAAATGAGCAGTTCTTC. It encodes CASSSGQRNEQFF.

J is TRBJ1-5 and V is TRBV15; D is perhaps TRBD1 (5 bases). Trimming removed 5 bases at V and 2 bases at J, with 10 bases between. Germline values: CDR1 LNHNV, CDR2 YYDKDF (reference sequence). The CDR3 runs 14 residues. For the CDR3, the DNA is TGTGCCACCAGCGGGGGGAAGGGCAATCAGCCCCAGCATTTT. Translation: CATSGGKGNQPQHF. Full variable domain (remainder filled in from reference TRBV15 and TRBJ1-5): DAMVIQNPRYQVTQFGKPVTLSCSQTLNHNVMYWYQQKSSQAPKLLFHYYDKDFNNEADTPDNFQSRRPNTSFCFLDIRSPGLGDTAMYLCATSGGKGNQPQHFGDGTRLSIL.

The rearrangement joins TRBV7-8 to TRBJ2-3; D may be TRBD2 (7 bases). The CDR3 totals 15 residues. The V gene lost 5 bases and the J gene lost 4 bases, with 16 bases spanning the gap. Per germline, CDR1 SGHVS and CDR2 FQNEAQ. The CDR3 protein is CASSQWGGAPDTQYF. DNA for the CDR3: TGTGCCAGCAGCCAATGGGGGGGGGCACCAGATACGCAGTATTTT.

This rearrangement joins TRBV2 to TRBJ2-3, with TRBD2 as a possible D gene (5 bases). The CDR3 extends over 15 amino acids. Germline V gives CDR1 SNHLY, CDR2 FYNNEI. V lost 8 bases and J 5 bases, leaving 20 bases between the germline ends. The CDR3 loop reads CASDFRRPYRDTQYF. The CDR3, as DNA: TGTGCCAGCGATTTCAGGAGGCCTTACAGAGATACGCAGTATTTT.

The chain is built from TRBV3-1 (or the pseudogene TRBV3-2) and TRBJ1-1, with D uncertain. Germline loops: CDR1 LGHDT, CDR2 YNNKEL (reference sequence). V was shortened by 6 bases and J by 4 bases, with 9 bases between the two germline ends. The CDR3 extends over 12 amino acids. The CDR3 spells CASSRYGTEAFF. The CDR3 nucleotides read TGTGCCAGCAGTCGGTACGGCACTGAAGCTTTCTTT.

The V call is TRBV16, the J call TRBJ1-5; D may be TRBD1 (6 bases). V was trimmed by 5 bases and J by 0 bases, leaving 8 bases between them. The CDR3 consists of 14 residues. The germline V gene has CDR1 KGHSY and CDR2 FQNENV. The CDR3, as DNA: TGTGCCAGCAGCGACAGGAGTAGCAATCAGCCCCAGCATTTT. It translates to CASSDRSSNQPQHF.

The chain is built from TRBV11-2 and TRBJ2-7, with TRBD2 matching over 9 bases. Losses at the gene ends were 0 bases for V and 4 bases for J; bases not matched to a gene: 10. The CDR3 loop spans 17 amino acids. Germline-derived CDR1 and CDR2 are SGHAT and FQNNGV. Written as DNA, the CDR3 is TGTGCCAGCAGCTTAGATTTGAGCGGGGGGCCCCAATACGAGCAGTACTTC. This gives the protein CASSLDLSGGPQYEQYF.

The V and J genes are TRBV7-2 and TRBJ2-1, with a possible D match to TRBD2 (6 bases). V was shortened by 1 base and J by 3 bases, with 10 bases between the two germline ends. The CDR3 is made up of 15 amino acids. Germline CDR1 reads SGHTA; CDR2 reads FQGNSA. DNA for the CDR3: TGTGCCAGCAGCTTAGGCGGGGCTTACTACAATGAGCAGTTCTTC. It codes for CASSLGGAYYNEQFF.

The chain combines TRBV3-1 (or the pseudogene TRBV3-2) with TRBJ2-1; 11 bases fit TRBD2. Germline values: CDR1 LGHDT, CDR2 YNNKEL (reference sequence). Trimming cost V 3 bases and J 8 bases; bases outside gene matches: 3. CDR3 length: 14 amino acids. The CDR3 nucleotides are TGTGCCAGCAGCCAGATAGCGGGGGGGCATGAGCAGTTCTTC. It codes for CASSQIAGGHEQFF.

V and J are TRBV7-2 and TRBJ2-1; TRBD2 matches at 14 bases. The CDR3 has 16 residues. The ends lost 1 base at V and 7 bases at J; junction bases unmatched: 3. Germline V gives CDR1 SGHTA, CDR2 FQGNSA. Here the CDR3 DNA reads TGTGCCAGCAGCTTAGGGACTAGCGGGGGGCAAAATGAGCAGTTCTTC. Its protein product is CASSLGTSGGQNEQFF.